A selection of T cell receptor beta chains follows, all from one sample in a study of metastatic and nonmetastatic thyroid tumors. TCRdb re-called the PCR reads with MiXCR. The repertoire has about 47,000 clones, around a quarter of them found once; the top ten carry over 3%. Sample: blood. Source of these receptors: a male donor with papillary thyroid cancer or a benign thyroid nodule (not recorded which). Some clones in this sample may be carry-over from other donors' samples. Both conserved end residues are part of each CDR3. The D gene is left open where the match is weak. Clone size is shown for a subset of rows, as once, few, many or a class of expanded clone.

V: TRBV27; length: 14; J: TRBJ2-7; D: -; size: few; DNA: TGTGCCAGCAGTTACGACTTACGCTCCTACGAGCAGTACTTC; CDR3: CASSYDLRSYEQYF
V: TRBV28; length: 15; J: TRBJ1-6; D: TRBD1; size: few; DNA: TGTGCCAGCAGCTTACAGGGGTTTTATAATTCACCCCTCCACTTT; CDR3: CASSLQGFYNSPLHF
V: TRBV6-1; length: 9; J: TRBJ2-7; D: -; size: few; DNA: TGTGCCAGCGACGACGAGCAGTACTTC; CDR3: CASDDEQYF
V: TRBV11-2; length: 13; J: TRBJ2-1; D: -; size: -; DNA: TGTGCCAGCAGCTTAGATCGCGGAAGTGAGCAGTTCTTC; CDR3: CASSLDRGSEQFF
V: TRBV6-9; length: 14; J: TRBJ1-2; D: -; size: few; DNA: TGTGCCAGCAGTTCATTCGAGGGGGGCTATGGCTACACCTTC; CDR3: CASSSFEGGYGYTF
V: TRBV18; length: 14; J: TRBJ2-5; D: TRBD1; size: many; DNA: TGTGCCAGCTCACCAGGGACAGGGTTCGAGACCCAGTACTTC; CDR3: CASSPGTGFETQYF
V: TRBV5-1; length: 15; J: TRBJ2-2; D: -; size: -; DNA: TGCGCCAGCAGCATGACGACAGCGAACACCGGGGAGCTGTTTTTT; CDR3: CASSMTTANTGELFF
V: TRBV9; length: 16; J: TRBJ1-6; D: TRBD1; size: few; DNA: TGTGCCAGCAGCGTAAGTTTTGGACAGGGGAATTCACCCCTCCACTTT; CDR3: CASSVSFGQGNSPLHF
V: TRBV12-3/TRBV12-4; length: 17; J: TRBJ2-3; D: TRBD2; size: few; DNA: TGTGCCAGCAGCCGCCAGGGGGGGACTAGCGGCACAGATACGCAGTATTTT; CDR3: CASSRQGGTSGTDTQYF
V: TRBV9; length: 14; J: TRBJ1-6; D: -; size: -; DNA: TGTGCCAGCATCCCTCGACAATCGGGGTCACCCCTCCACTTT; CDR3: CASIPRQSGSPLHF
V: TRBV20-1; length: 14; J: TRBJ2-3; D: TRBD2; size: many; DNA: TGCAGTGCTAATCCCGGGACTAGATCAGATACGCAGTATTTT; CDR3: CSANPGTRSDTQYF
V: TRBV3-1; length: 13; J: TRBJ1-6; D: -; size: many; DNA: TGTGCCAGCAGTCCCCATGGGAATTCACCCCTCCACTTT; CDR3: CASSPHGNSPLHF
V: TRBV6-1; length: 16; J: TRBJ1-1; D: -; size: -; DNA: TGTGCCAGCAGCTCCGCCCGGGTGGGTAGGAGGTCTGAAGCTTTCTTT; CDR3: CASSSARVGRRSEAFF
V: TRBV3-1; length: 14; J: TRBJ1-2; D: TRBD1; size: many; DNA: TGTGCCAGCAGCCAAGGGGGGACAGTAAGTGGCTACACCTTC; CDR3: CASSQGGTVSGYTF
V: TRBV7-6; length: 13; J: TRBJ2-1; D: -; size: many; DNA: TGTGCCAGCAGCTGGCAGAGTTACAATGAGCAGTTCTTC; CDR3: CASSWQSYNEQFF
V: TRBV20-1; length: 16; J: TRBJ2-7; D: -; size: once; DNA: TGCAGTGCTAGAGATCAACAACAGCCCGGGGGAGAGGAGCAGTACTTC; CDR3: CSARDQQQPGGEEQYF
V: TRBV4-1; length: 14; J: TRBJ1-1; D: -; size: many; DNA: TGCGCCAGCAGCCAAGGGCCGCGAGGGGCTGAAGCTTTCTTT; CDR3: CASSQGPRGAEAFF
V: TRBV30; length: 12; J: TRBJ1-4; D: TRBD1; size: -; DNA: TGTGCCTGGGGACAGGGGTTCGAAAAACTGTTTTTT; CDR3: CAWGQGFEKLFF
V: TRBV6-1; length: 15; J: TRBJ1-6; D: TRBD1; size: medium-sized; DNA: TGTGCCAGCTCACAGGGGAAGAAGGGGAATTCACCCCTCCACTTT; CDR3: CASSQGKKGNSPLHF
V: TRBV12-3/TRBV12-4; length: 13; J: TRBJ2-7; D: -; size: -; DNA: TGTGCCAGCAGTTTTTTTGGTTCCTACGAGCAGTACTTC; CDR3: CASSFFGSYEQYF
V: TRBV6-1; length: 13; J: TRBJ1-1; D: TRBD1; size: few; DNA: TGTGCCACCGGACATTCAGGGGGTCTGGCGGCTTTCTTT; CDR3: CATGHSGGLAAFF
V: TRBV20-1; length: 8; J: TRBJ1-2; D: -; size: -; DNA: TGCAGTGCTATTCGCCACACCTTC; CDR3: CSAIRHTF
V: TRBV5-4; length: 15; J: TRBJ2-6; D: -; size: many; DNA: TGTGCCAGCAGCTTGGTGGCCTCTGGGGCCAACGTCCTGACTTTC; CDR3: CASSLVASGANVLTF
V: TRBV20-1; length: 15; J: TRBJ2-2; D: TRBD2; size: many; DNA: TGCAGTGCTGAATTACTAGCGGGAGGCCCCGGGGAGCTGTTTTTT; CDR3: CSAELLAGGPGELFF